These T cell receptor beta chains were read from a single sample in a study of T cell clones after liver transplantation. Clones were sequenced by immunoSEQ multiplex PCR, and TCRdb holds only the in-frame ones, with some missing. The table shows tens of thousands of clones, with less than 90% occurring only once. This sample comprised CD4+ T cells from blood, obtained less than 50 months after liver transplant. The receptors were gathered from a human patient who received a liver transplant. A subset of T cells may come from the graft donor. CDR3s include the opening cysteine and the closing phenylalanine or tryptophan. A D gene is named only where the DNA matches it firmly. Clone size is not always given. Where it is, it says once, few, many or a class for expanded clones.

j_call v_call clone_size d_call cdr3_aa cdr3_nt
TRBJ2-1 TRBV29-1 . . CSASLTYNEQFF TGCAGCGCCAGTTTAACCTACAATGAGCAGTTCTTC
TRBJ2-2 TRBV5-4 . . CASSRNTGELFF TGTGCCAGCAGCCGAAACACCGGGGAGCTGTTTTTT
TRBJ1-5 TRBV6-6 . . CASSTGERPQHF TGTGCCAGCAGTACCGGGGAAAGGCCCCAGCATTTT
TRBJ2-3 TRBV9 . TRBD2 CASSATSGGAVDTQYF TGTGCCAGCAGCGCGACTAGCGGGGGGGCCGTTGATACGCAGTATTTT
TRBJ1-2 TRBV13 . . CASSFGSGGYTF TGTGCCAGCAGCTTCGGGTCGGGTGGCTACACCTTC
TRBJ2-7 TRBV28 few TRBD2 CASSLNAGGSYEQYF TGTGCCAGCAGTTTAAACGCGGGAGGCTCCTACGAGCAGTACTTC
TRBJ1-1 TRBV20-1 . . CSALLETEAFF TGCAGTGCGCTACTAGAGACTGAAGCTTTCTTT
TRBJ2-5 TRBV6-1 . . CASKPNGETQYF TGTGCCAGCAAGCCCAACGGAGAGACCCAGTACTTC
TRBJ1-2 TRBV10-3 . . CAIRAGNYGYTF TGTGCCATCAGGGCCGGAAACTATGGCTACACCTTC
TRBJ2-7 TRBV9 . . CASSVVGGSEQYF TGTGCCAGCAGCGTAGTAGGGGGGTCCGAGCAGTACTTC
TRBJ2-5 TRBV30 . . CAWSVGETQYF TGTGCCTGGAGTGTTGGAGAGACCCAGTACTTC
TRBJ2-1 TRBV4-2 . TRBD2 CASSQVSSGSYGEQFF TGTGCCAGCAGCCAGGTCTCTAGCGGGAGCTATGGTGAGCAGTTCTTC
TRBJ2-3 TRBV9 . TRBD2 CASSALLAGGWEPDTQYF TGTGCCAGCAGCGCCTTACTAGCGGGAGGGTGGGAACCAGATACGCAGTATTTT
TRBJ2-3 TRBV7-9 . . CASSLIAGTSTDTQYF TGTGCCAGCAGCTTAATTGCCGGGACAAGCACAGATACGCAGTATTTT
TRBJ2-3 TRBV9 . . CASSVDVGDTQYF TGTGCCAGCAGCGTAGACGTCGGCGATACGCAGTATTTT
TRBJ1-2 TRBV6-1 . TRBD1 CASSTGGRGYTF TGTGCCAGCAGCACAGGGGGTAGGGGCTACACCTTC
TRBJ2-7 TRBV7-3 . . CASSLVSPTISEQYF TGTGCCAGCAGCTTAGTGTCCCCCACCATAAGCGAGCAGTACTTC
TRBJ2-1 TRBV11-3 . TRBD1 CASSLGQGEGNEQFF TGTGCCAGCAGCTTAGGACAGGGGGAAGGCAATGAGCAGTTCTTC
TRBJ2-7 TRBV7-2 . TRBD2 CASRQTSGTPYEQYF TGTGCCAGCAGACAGACTAGCGGGACTCCCTACGAGCAGTACTTC
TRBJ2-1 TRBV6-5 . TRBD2 CAIGSGGGSYNEQFF TGTGCCATCGGCTCTGGCGGGGGGTCCTACAATGAGCAGTTCTTC
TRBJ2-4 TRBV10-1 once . CAKTPTPTQSPLAKNIQYF TGCGCCAAGACCCCCACCCCCACACAATCACCGCTAGCCAAAAACATTCAGTACTTC
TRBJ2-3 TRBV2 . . CASSDDEGTDTQYF TGTGCCAGCAGTGACGACGAGGGCACAGATACGCAGTATTTT
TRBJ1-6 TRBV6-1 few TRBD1 CASSEGQLDSSPLHF TGTGCCAGCAGTGAGGGACAGTTGGATTCTTCACCCCTCCACTTT
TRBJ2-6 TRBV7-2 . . CASSSLQISGANVLTF TGTGCCAGCAGCTCACTACAGATCTCTGGGGCCAACGTCCTGACTTTC
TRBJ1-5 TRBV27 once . CASSLWAEGNQPQHF TGTGCCAGCAGTTTATGGGCTGAGGGGAATCAGCCCCAGCATTTT
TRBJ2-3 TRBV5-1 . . CASSSSTVEGTDTQYF TGCGCCAGCAGCTCCTCGACAGTGGAGGGCACAGATACGCAGTATTTT
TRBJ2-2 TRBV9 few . CASSVSNKNTGELFF TGTGCCAGCAGCGTATCAAACAAAAACACCGGGGAGCTGTTTTTT